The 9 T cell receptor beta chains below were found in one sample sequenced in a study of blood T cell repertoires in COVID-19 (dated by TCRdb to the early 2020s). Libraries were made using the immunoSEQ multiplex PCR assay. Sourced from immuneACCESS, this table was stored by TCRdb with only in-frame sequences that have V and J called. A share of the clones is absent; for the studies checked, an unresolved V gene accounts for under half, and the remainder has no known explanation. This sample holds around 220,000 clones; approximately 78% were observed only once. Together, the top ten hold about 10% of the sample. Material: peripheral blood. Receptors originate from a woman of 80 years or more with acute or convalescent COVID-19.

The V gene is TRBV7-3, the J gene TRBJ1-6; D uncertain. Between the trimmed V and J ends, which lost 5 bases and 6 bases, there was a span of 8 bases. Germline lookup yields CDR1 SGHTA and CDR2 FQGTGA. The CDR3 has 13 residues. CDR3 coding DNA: TGTGCCAGCAGCCTGACAAGTAATTCACCCCTCCACTTT. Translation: CASSLTSNSPLHF.

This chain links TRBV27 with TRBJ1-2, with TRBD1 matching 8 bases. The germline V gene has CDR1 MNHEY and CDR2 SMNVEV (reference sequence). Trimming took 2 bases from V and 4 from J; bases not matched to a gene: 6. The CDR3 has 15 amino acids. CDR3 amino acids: CASSLTQGEAYGYTF. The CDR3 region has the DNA TGTGCCAGCAGTTTAACACAGGGGGAGGCCTATGGCTACACCTTC.

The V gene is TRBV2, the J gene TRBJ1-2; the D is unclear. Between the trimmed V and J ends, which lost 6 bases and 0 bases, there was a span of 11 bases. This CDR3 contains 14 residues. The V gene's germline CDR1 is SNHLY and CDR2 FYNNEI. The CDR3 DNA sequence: TGTGCCAGCAGGGAGGTTGCGTCTAACTATGGCTACACCTTC. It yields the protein CASREVASNYGYTF.

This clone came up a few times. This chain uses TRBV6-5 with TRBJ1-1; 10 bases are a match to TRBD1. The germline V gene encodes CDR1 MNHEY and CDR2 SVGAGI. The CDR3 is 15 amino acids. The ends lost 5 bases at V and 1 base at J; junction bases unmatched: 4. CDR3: CASSRQGAQNTEAFF. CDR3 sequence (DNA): TGTGCCAGCAGTCGACAGGGGGCGCAGAACACTGAAGCTTTCTTT.

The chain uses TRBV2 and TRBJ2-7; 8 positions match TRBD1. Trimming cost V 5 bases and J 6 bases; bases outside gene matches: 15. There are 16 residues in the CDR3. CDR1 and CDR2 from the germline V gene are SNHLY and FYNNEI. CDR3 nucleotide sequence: TGTGCCAGCAGTCTTGAGCAGGGGGCTACCTTCGGCGAGCAGTACTTC. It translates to CASSLEQGATFGEQYF.

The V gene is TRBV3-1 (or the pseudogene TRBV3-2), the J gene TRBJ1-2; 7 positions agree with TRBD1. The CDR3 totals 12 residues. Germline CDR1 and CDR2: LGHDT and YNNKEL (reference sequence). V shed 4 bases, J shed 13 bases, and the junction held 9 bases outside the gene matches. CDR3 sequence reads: CASSPSGGSFTF. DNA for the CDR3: TGTGCCAGCAGCCCGTCAGGGGGAAGTTTCACCTTC.

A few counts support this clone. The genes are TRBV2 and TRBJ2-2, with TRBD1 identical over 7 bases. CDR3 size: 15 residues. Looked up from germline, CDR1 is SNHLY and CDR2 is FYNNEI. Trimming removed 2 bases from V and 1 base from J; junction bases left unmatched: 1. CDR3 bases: TGTGCCAGCAGTGAACAGGGGGTGAACACCGGGGAGCTGTTTTTT. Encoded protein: CASSEQGVNTGELFF.

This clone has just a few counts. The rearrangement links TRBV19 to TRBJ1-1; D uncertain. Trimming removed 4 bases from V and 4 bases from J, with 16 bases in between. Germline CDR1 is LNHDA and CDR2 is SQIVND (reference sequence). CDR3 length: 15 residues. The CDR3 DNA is TGTGCCAGTAGTAGCCGGGCCGCGGGCGGCACTGAAGCTTTCTTT. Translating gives CASSSRAAGGTEAFF. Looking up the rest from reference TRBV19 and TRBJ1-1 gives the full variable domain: DGGITQSPKYLFRKEGQNVTLSCEQNLNHDAMYWYRQDPGQGLRLIYYSQIVNDFQKGDIAEGYSVSREKKESFPLTVTSAQKNPTAFYLCASSSRAAGGTEAFFGQGTRLTVV.

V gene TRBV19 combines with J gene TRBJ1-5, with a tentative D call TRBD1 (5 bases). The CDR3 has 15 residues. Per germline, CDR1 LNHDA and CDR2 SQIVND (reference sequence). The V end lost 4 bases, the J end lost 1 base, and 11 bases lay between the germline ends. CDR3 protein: CASSTTRGSNQPQHF. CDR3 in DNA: TGTGCCAGTAGTACCACGCGGGGGAGCAATCAGCCCCAGCATTTT.